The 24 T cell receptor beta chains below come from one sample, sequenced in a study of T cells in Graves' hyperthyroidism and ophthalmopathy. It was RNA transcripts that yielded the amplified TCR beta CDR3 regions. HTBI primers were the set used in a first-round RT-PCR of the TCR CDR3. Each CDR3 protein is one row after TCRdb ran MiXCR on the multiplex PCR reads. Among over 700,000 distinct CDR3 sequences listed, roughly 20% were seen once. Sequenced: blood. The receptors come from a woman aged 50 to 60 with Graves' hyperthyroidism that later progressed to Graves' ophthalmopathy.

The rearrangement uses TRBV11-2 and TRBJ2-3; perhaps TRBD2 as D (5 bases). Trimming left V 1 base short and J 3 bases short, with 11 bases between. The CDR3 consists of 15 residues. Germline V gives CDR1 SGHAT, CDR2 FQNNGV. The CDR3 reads CASSLASGPTDTQYF. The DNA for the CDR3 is TGTGCCAGCAGCTTAGCGAGCGGCCCAACAGATACGCAGTATTTT.

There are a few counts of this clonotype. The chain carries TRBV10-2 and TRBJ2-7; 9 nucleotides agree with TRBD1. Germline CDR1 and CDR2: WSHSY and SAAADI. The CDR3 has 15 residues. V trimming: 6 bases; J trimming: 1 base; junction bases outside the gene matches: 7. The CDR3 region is CASRPGQGPSYEQYF. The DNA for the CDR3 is TGCGCCAGCAGGCCGGGACAGGGACCTTCCTACGAGCAGTACTTC.

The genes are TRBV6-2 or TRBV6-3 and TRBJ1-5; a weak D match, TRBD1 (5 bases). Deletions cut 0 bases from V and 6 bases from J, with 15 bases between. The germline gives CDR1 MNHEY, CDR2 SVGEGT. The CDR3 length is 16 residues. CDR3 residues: CASSYSIPQGGQPQHF. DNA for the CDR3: TGTGCCAGCAGTTACTCGATTCCGCAGGGCGGTCAGCCCCAGCATTTT.

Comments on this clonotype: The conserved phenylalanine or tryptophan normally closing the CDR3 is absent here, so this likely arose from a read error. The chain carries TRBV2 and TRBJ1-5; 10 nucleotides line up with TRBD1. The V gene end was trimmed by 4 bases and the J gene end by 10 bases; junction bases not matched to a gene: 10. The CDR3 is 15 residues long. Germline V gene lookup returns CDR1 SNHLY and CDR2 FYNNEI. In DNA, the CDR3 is TGTGCCAGCAGTGGGGGACAGGGGCACGAGATACCCCAGCATCTT. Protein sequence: CASSGGQGHEIPQHL.

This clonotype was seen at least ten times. CDR3 region: CASSGTGRSNYGYTF. DNA for the CDR3: TGTGCCAGCAGCGGGACAGGGCGGTCAAACTATGGCTACACCTTC. The chain links TRBV12-3 or TRBV12-4 to TRBJ1-2, with TRBD1 matching over 9 bases. The CDR3 is made up of 15 amino acids. The J segment lost 2 bases and the V segment lost 6 bases, leaving 7 bases of the junction unmatched.

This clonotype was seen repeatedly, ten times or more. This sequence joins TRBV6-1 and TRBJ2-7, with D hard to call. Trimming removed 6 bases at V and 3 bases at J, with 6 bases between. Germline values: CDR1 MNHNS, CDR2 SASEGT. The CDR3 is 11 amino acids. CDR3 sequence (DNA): TGTGCCAGCAGAGGGTTCTACGAGCAGTACTTC. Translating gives CASRGFYEQYF.

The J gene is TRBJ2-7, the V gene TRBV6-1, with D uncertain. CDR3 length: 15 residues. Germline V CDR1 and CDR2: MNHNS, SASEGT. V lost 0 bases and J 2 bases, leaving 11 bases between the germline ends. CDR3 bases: TGTGCCAGCAGTGAAGCGCTTCAAGCTCCCTACGAGCAGTACTTC. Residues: CASSEALQAPYEQYF.

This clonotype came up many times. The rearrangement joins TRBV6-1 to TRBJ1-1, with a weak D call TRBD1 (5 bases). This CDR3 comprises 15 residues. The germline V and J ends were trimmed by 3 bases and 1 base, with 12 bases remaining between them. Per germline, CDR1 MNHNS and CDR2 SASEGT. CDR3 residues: CASSDLGASNTEAFF. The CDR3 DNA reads TGTGCCAGCAGTGACCTTGGGGCCTCGAACACTGAAGCTTTCTTT.

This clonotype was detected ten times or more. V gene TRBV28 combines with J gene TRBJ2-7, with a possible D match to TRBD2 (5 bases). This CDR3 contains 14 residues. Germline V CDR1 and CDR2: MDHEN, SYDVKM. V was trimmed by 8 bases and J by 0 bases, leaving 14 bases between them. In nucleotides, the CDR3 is TGTGCCAGCGAAAGAGGAGGCAGCTCCTACGAGCAGTACTTC. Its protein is CASERGGSSYEQYF.

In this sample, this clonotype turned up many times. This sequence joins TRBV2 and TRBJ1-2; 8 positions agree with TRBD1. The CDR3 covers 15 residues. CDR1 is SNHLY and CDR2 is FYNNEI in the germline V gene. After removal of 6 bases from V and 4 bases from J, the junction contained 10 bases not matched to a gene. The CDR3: CASSAYRGIVYGYTF. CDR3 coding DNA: TGTGCCAGCAGCGCCTACAGGGGGATCGTCTATGGCTACACCTTC.

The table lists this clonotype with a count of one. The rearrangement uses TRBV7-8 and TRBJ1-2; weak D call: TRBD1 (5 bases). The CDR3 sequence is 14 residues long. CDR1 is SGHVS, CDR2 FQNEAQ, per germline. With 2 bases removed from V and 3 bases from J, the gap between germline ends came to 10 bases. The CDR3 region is CASSLNQGYYGYTF. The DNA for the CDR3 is TGTGCCAGCAGCTTAAATCAGGGCTACTATGGCTACACCTTC.

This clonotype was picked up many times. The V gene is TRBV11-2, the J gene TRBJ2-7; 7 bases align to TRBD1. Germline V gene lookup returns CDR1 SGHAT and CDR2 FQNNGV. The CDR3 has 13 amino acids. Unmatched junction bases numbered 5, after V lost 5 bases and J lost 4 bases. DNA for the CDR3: TGTGCCAGCAGCCCCTGGACAGGTTACGAGCAGTACTTC. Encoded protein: CASSPWTGYEQYF.

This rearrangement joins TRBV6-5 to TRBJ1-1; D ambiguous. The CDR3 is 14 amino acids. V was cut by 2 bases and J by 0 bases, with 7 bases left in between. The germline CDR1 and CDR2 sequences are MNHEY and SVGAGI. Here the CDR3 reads CASSYMVMNTEAFF. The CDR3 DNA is TGTGCCAGCAGTTACATGGTAATGAACACTGAAGCTTTCTTT.

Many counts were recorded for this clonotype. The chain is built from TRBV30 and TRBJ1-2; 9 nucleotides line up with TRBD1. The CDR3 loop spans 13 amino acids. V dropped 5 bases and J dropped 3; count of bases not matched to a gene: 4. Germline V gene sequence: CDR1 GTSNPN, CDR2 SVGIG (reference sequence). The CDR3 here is CAWARDRDYGYTF. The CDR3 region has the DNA TGTGCCTGGGCTAGGGACAGGGACTATGGCTACACCTTC.

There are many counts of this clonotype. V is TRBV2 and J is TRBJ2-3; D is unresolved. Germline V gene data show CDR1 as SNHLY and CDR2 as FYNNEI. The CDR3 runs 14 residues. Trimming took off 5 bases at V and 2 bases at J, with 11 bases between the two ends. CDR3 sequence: CASSSPGFTDTQYF. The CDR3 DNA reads TGTGCCAGCAGTAGCCCAGGTTTCACAGATACGCAGTATTTT.

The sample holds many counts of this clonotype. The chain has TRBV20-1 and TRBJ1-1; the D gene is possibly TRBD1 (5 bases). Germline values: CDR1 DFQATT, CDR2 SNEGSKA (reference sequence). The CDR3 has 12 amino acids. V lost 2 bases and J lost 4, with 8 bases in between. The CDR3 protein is CSARIGTTEAFF. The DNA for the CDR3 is TGCAGTGCTAGAATTGGGACCACTGAAGCTTTCTTT.

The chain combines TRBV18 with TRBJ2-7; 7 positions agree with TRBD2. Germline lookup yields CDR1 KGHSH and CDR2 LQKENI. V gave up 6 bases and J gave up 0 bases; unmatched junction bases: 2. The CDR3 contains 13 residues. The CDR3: CASSGRGSYEQYF. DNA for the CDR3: TGTGCCAGCTCTGGGAGGGGCTCCTACGAGCAGTACTTC.

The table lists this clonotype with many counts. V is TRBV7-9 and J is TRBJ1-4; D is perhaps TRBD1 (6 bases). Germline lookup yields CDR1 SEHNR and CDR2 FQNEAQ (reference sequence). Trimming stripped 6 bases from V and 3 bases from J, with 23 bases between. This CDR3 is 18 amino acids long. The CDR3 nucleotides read TGTGCCAGCAGGACCCGTCCCCTAGGACAGAGCTCTAATGAAAAACTGTTTTTT. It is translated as CASRTRPLGQSSNEKLFF. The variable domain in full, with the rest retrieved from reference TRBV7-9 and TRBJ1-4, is DTGVSQNPRHKITKRGQNVTFRCDPISEHNRLYWYRQTLGQGPEFLTYFQNEAQLEKSRLLSDRFSAERPKGSFSTLEIQRTEQGDSAMYLCASRTRPLGQSSNEKLFFGSGTQLSVL.

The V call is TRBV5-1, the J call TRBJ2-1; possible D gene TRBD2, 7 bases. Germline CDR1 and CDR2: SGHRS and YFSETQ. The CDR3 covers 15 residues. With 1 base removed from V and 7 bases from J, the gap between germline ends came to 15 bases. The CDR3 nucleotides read TGCGCCAGCAGCTTGACTCCCGGGGGGCGGAATGAGCAGTTCTTC. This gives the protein CASSLTPGGRNEQFF.

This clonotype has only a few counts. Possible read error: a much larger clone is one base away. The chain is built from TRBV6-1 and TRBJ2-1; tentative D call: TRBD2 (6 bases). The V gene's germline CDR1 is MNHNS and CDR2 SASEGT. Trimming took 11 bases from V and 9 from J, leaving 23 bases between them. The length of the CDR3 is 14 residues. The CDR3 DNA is TGTGCCGGAGGGGTGGCGAGGGCGCGCGGTGAGCAGTTCTTC. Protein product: CAGGVARARGEQFF.

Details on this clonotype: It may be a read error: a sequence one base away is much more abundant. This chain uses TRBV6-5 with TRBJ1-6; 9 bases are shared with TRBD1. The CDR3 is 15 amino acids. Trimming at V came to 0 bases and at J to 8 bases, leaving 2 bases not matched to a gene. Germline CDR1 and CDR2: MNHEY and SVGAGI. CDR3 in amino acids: CASSYSGTGYSPLHF. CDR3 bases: TGTGCCAGCAGTTACTCCGGGACAGGGTATTCACCCCTCCACTTT.

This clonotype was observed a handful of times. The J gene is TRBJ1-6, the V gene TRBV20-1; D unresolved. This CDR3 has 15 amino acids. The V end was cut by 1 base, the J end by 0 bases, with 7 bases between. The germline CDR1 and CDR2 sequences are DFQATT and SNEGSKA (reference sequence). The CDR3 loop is CSARGWSSYNSPLHF. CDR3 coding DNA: TGCAGTGCTAGAGGGTGGAGCTCCTATAATTCACCCCTCCACTTT.

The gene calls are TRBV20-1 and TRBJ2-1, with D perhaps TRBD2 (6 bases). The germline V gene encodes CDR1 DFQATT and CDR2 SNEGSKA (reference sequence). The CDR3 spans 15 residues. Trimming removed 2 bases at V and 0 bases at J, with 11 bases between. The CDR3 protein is CSARSAGSSYNEQFF. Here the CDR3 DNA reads TGCAGTGCTAGATCCGCGGGGAGCTCCTACAATGAGCAGTTCTTC.

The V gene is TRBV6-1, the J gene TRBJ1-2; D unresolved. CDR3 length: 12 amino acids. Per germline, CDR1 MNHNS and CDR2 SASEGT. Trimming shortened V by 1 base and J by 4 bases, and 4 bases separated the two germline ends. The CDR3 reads CASSEDVYGYTF. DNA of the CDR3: TGTGCCAGCAGTGAAGATGTCTATGGCTACACCTTC.